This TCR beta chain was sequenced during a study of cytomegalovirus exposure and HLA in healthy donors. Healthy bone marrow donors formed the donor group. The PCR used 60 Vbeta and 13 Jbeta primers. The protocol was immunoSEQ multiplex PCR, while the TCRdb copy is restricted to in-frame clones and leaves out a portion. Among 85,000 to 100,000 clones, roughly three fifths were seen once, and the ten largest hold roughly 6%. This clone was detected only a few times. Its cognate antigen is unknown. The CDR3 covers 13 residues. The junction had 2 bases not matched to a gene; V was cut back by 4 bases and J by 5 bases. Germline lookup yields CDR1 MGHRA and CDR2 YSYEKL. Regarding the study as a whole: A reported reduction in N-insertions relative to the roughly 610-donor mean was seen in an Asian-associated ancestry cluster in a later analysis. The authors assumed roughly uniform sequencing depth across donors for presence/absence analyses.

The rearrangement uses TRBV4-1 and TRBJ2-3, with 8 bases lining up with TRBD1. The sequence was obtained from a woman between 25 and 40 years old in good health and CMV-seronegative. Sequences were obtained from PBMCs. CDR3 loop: CASSPGQVDTQYF. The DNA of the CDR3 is TGCGCCAGCAGCCCGGGACAGGTAGATACGCAGTATTTT.